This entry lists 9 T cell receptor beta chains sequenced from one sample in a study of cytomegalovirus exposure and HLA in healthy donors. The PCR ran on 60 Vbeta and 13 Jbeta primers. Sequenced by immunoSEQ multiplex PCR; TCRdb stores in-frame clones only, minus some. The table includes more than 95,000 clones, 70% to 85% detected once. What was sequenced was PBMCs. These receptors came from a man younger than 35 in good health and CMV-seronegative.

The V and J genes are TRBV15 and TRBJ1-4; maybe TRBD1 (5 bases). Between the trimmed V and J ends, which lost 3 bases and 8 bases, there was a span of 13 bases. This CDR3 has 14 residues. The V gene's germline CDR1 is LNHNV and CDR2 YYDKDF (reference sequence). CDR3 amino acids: CATSSGGWEEKLFF. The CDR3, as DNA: TGTGCCACCAGCAGTGGGGGGTGGGAAGAAAAACTGTTTTTT.

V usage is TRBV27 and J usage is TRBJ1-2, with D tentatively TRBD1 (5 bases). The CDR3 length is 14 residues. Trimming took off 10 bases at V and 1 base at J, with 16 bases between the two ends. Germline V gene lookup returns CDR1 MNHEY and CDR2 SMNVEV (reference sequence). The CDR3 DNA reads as TGTGCCACCGGCCGGGGGACCCTTAACTATGGCTACACCTTC. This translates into CATGRGTLNYGYTF.

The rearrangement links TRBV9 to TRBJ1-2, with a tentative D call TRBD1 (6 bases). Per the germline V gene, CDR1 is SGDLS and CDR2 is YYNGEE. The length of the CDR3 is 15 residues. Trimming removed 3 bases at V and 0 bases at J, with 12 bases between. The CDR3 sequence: CASSEGDIANYGYTF. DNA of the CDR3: TGTGCCAGCAGCGAAGGGGACATAGCTAACTATGGCTACACCTTC.

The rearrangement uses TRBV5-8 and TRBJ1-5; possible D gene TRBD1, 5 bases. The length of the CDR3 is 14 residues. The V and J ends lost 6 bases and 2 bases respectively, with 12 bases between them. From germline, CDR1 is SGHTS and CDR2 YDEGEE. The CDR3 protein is CASTRGGGNQPQHF. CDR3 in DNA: TGTGCCAGCACAAGGGGTGGGGGCAATCAGCCCCAGCATTTT.

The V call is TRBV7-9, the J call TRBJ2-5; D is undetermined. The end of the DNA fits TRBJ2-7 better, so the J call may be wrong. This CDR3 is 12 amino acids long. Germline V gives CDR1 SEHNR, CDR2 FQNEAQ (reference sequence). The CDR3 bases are TGTGCCAGCAGCCCCCCCTCCTACGAGCAGTACTTC. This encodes CASSPPSYEQYF.

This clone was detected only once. The CDR3: CASSEEGQGRDTQYF. CDR3 DNA sequence: TGTGCCAGCAGTGAAGAAGGACAGGGGCGAGATACGCAGTATTTT. V usage is TRBV2 and J usage is TRBJ2-3; 9 bases match TRBD1. This CDR3 has 15 amino acids. V dropped 1 base and J dropped 5; count of bases not matched to a gene: 4. CDR1 and CDR2 from the germline V gene are SNHLY and FYNNEI.

CDR3 DNA sequence: TGTGCCAGTATCCCCCTAGGGGGTTTGACTGAAGCTTTCTTT. Its protein is CASIPLGGLTEAFF. V gene TRBV19 combines with J gene TRBJ1-1, with D possibly matching TRBD1 (6 bases). CDR3 length equals 14 residues. Trimming pared 7 bases from V and 5 bases from J, leaving 17 bases between. The germline gives CDR1 LNHDA, CDR2 SQIVND (reference sequence).

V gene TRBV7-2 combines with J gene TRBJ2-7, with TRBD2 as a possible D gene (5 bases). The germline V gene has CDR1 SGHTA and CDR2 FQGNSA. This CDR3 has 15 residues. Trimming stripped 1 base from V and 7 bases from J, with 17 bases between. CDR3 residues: CASSLDRAPGGEQYF. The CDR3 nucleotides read TGTGCCAGCAGCTTAGACCGGGCCCCTGGCGGGGAGCAGTACTTC.

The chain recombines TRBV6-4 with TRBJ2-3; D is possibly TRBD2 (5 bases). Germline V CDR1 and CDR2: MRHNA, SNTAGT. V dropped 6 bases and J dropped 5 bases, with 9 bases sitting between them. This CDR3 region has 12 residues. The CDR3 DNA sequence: TGTGCCAGCAGAGACGCGGGAGATACGCAGTATTTT. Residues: CASRDAGDTQYF.